The 12 T cell receptor beta chains in this list originate from one sample, sequenced in a study of cytomegalovirus exposure and HLA in healthy donors. The study ran its PCR with 60 Vbeta and 13 Jbeta primers. Assay used: immunoSEQ multiplex PCR; TCRdb lists only in-frame clones, some missing. Of around 150,000 clones listed, 77% are singletons. Sequencing was performed on PBMCs. The receptor set was obtained from a woman between 40 and 55 years old in good health and CMV-seropositive.

This chain links TRBV6-6 with TRBJ1-1; D perhaps matches TRBD1 (5 bases). The CDR3 has 15 amino acids. CDR1 and CDR2 (germline): MNHNY, SVGAGI (reference sequence). Trimming took 2 bases from V and 1 from J, leaving 11 bases between them. The CDR3, as DNA: TGTGCCAGCAGTTACGGGCGGGGGACGAACACTGAAGCTTTCTTT. It encodes CASSYGRGTNTEAFF.

This rearrangement joins TRBV30 to TRBJ2-2; possibly TRBD2 for D (5 bases). Per germline, CDR1 GTSNPN and CDR2 SVGIG (reference sequence). Trimming left V 0 bases short and J 6 bases short, with 8 bases between. This CDR3 has 13 residues. CDR3 DNA: TGTGCCTGGAGTGTAGTGGAGGCCGGGGAGCTGTTTTTT. It is translated as CAWSVVEAGELFF.

The chain combines TRBV4-3 with TRBJ2-3; 11 bases align to TRBD2. Germline V gives CDR1 LGHNA, CDR2 YSLEER. This CDR3 has 17 amino acids. The V segment lost 3 bases and the J segment 2 bases; nucleotides outside the gene matches: 7. CDR3 DNA sequence: TGCGCCAGCAGCCAGCAACTAGCGGGAGCGTTCACAGATACGCAGTATTTT. Translated: CASSQQLAGAFTDTQYF.

The V call is TRBV6-1, the J call TRBJ2-1, with D possibly matching TRBD1 (7 bases). Trimming shortened V by 10 bases and J by 7 bases, and 17 bases separated the two germline ends. Germline CDR1 reads MNHNS; CDR2 reads SASEGT. The CDR3 consists of 13 residues. The CDR3 nucleotides read TGTGCCACTGAGCGGGTACAGGGGAATGAGCAGTTCTTC. This sequence encodes CATERVQGNEQFF.

The chain recombines TRBV25-1 with TRBJ2-3; 14 nucleotides agree with TRBD2. This CDR3 region has 16 residues. The V gene end was trimmed by 3 bases and the J gene end by 2 bases; junction bases not matched to a gene: 1. CDR1 MGHDK and CDR2 SYGVNS come from the germline V gene. The CDR3 DNA sequence: TGTGCCAGCAGTGAGACTAGCGGGGGGGCCACAGATACGCAGTATTTT. Its translation: CASSETSGGATDTQYF.

The chain links TRBV4-3 to TRBJ2-1; 7 bases line up with TRBD2. The ends lost 5 bases at V and 9 bases at J; junction bases unmatched: 7. Germline V gives CDR1 LGHNA, CDR2 YSLEER. This CDR3 spans 13 amino acids. The CDR3 DNA follows: TGCGCCAGCAGCGGACTAGTGTTCGGTGAGCAGTTCTTC. Amino acid sequence: CASSGLVFGEQFF.

This chain joins TRBV28 and TRBJ2-7; D might be TRBD1 (6 bases). The length of the CDR3 is 12 residues. V dropped 8 bases and J dropped 2 bases, with 10 bases sitting between them. Germline-derived CDR1 and CDR2 are MDHEN and SYDVKM. The CDR3 loop is CASRDKAYEQYF. The CDR3 DNA sequence: TGTGCCAGCCGGGACAAGGCCTACGAGCAGTACTTC. Complete variable domain (other parts from reference TRBV28 and TRBJ2-7): DVKVTQSSRYLVKRTGEKVFLECVQDMDHENMFWYRQDPGLGLRLIYFSYDVKMKEKGDIPEGYSVSREKKERFSLILESASTNQTSMYLCASRDKAYEQYFGPGTRLTVT.

The chain links TRBV7-9 to TRBJ1-2; D is undetermined. V was clipped by 1 base and J by 0 bases, with 6 bases between them. The CDR3 spans 14 residues. Germline loops: CDR1 SEHNR, CDR2 FQNEAQ (reference sequence). The CDR3 DNA reads TGTGCCAGCAGCTTAGAAGCCACTAACTATGGCTACACCTTC. This encodes CASSLEATNYGYTF.

The rearrangement links TRBV18 to TRBJ1-4; no clear D. Between the trimmed V and J ends, which lost 1 base and 0 bases, there was a span of 12 bases. Germline V gives CDR1 KGHSH, CDR2 LQKENI. The CDR3 consists of 17 residues. The CDR3 sequence: CASSPLEGPSTNEKLFF. In DNA, the CDR3 is TGTGCCAGCTCACCACTGGAGGGCCCCTCAACTAATGAAAAACTGTTTTTT.

This clone turned up a few times. The chain has TRBV19 and TRBJ1-2, with 7 bases matching TRBD1. Unmatched junction bases numbered 5, after V lost 5 bases and J lost 8 bases. The CDR3 has 12 amino acids. CDR1 LNHDA and CDR2 SQIVND come from the germline V gene (reference sequence). The CDR3 bases are TGTGCCAGTAGTCCAAGACAGGGAGGCTACACCTTC. Amino acid sequence: CASSPRQGGYTF.

The chain couples TRBV7-8 to TRBJ1-5; D unresolved. The ends were cut back, 4 bases at V and 7 bases at J, with 8 bases in the middle. There are 12 residues in the CDR3. Germline CDR1 SGHVS, CDR2 FQNEAQ. The CDR3 coding sequence is TGTGCCAGCAGCTCTAATCGGCAGCCCCAGCATTTT. Amino acid sequence: CASSSNRQPQHF.

The V gene is TRBV25-1, the J gene TRBJ2-3, with 7 positions matching TRBD1. The CDR3 runs 15 residues. CDR1 MGHDK and CDR2 SYGVNS come from the germline V gene. V trimming: 11 bases; J trimming: 0 bases; junction bases outside the gene matches: 11. The CDR3 coding sequence is TGTGCCTCCCATGGGACAGACTCTAGCACAGATACGCAGTATTTT. It specifies CASHGTDSSTDTQYF.